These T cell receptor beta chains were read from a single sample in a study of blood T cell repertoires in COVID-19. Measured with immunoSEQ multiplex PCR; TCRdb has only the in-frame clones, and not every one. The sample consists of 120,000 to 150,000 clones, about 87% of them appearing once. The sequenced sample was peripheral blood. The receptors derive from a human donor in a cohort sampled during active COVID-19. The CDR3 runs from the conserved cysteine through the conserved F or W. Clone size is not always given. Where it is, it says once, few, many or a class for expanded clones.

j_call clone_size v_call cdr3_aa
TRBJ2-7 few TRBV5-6 CASSWVQGNEQYF
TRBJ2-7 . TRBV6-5 CASSYSRGGSYEQYF
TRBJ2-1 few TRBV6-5 CASSYGDRLLNEQFF
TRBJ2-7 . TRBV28 CASSSPGQGSYEQYF
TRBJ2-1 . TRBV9 CASSIGTSSNNEQFF
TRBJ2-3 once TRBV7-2 CASSLSRQGGVGDTQYF
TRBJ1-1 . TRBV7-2 CASGMGPNTEAFF
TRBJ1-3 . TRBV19 CASSEDRGRGNTIYF
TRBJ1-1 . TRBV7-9 CASSLYRAGAVNTEAFF
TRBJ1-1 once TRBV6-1 CASSEAGAVVGNTEAFF
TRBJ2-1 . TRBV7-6 CASSRSGTSGRSTNEQFF
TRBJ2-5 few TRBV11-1 CASSSRESPETQYF
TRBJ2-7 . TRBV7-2 CASSVVSSLEQYF
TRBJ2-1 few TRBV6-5 CASSWEGRSNEQFF
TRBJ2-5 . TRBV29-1 CSVDMGGETQYF
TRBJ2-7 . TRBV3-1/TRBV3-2 CASSQNRGMYF
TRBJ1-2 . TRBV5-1 CASSGGQVVGYTF
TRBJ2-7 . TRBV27 CASSSAGSGSYEQYF
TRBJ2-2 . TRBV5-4 CASSSRQGSSTGELFF
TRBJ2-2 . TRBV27 CASTSRVGELFF
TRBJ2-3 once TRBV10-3 CAISLSGGTDTQYF
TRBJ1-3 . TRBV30 CAWSSGWKDTIYF
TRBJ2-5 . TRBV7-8 CASSIRGVNSQETQYF
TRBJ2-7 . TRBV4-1 CASSQDVGSPRNEQYF
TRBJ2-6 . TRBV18 CASSPRQGAGANVLTF
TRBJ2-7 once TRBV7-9 CASSLEGWGRALDEQYF
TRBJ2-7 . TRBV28 CAALSSGRTDYEQYF
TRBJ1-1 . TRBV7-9 CASSLWRDLNTEAFF
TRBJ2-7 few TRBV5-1 CASSPGLALGEQYF
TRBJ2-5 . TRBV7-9 CASSLASGGPVETQYF
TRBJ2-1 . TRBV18 CASSPPSGRTEQFF
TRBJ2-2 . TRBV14 CASSQYRGVNTGELFF
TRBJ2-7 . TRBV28 CASTRSTYEQYF
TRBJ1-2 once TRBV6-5 CASRVTQGDYGYTF
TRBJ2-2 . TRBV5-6 CASSGDRTGETGELFF
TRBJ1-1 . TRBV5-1 CASSYGNTEAFF
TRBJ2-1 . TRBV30 CAWKGQGLGEQFF
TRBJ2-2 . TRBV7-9 CASRGREDPGELFF
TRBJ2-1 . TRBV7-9 CASSLGGGQVREQFF
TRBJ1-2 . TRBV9 CASSTGQGRAYGYTF
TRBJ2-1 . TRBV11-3 CASGPGVAGVLDEQFF
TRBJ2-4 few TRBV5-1 CASSLNSIAKNIQYF
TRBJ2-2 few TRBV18 CASSPLRLGGGKTGELFF
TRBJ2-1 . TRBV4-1 CASSQAATRDEQFF
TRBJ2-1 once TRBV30 CAWSVPRGITYNEQFF
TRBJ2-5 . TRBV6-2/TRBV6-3 CASSYSWTGGQETQYF
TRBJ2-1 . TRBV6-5 CASNRDRDYEQFF
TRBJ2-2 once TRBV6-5 CASSPDGDTGELFF
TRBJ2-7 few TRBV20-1 CSAHSSYEQYF
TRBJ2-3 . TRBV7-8 CASSPRTDTDTQYF